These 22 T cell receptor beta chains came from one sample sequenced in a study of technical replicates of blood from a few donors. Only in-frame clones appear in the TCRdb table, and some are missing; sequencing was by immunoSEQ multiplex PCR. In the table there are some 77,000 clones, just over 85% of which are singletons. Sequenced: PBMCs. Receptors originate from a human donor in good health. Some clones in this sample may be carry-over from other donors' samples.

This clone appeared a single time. The CDR3 sequence: CASMGGQETQYF. In DNA, the CDR3 is TGTGCCAGCATGGGGGGCCAAGAGACCCAGTACTTC. The chain carries TRBV6-6 and TRBJ2-5; D possibly corresponds to TRBD2 (6 bases). CDR3 size: 12 residues. The V gene lost 7 bases and the J gene lost 1 base, with 7 bases spanning the gap. CDR1 is MNHNY, CDR2 SVGAGI, per germline (reference sequence).

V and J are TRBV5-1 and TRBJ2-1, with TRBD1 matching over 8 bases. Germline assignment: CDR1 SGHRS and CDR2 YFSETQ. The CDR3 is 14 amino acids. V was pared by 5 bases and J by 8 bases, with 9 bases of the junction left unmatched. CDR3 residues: CASSNDRGGDEQFF. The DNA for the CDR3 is TGCGCCAGCAGTAACGACAGGGGTGGGGATGAGCAGTTCTTC.

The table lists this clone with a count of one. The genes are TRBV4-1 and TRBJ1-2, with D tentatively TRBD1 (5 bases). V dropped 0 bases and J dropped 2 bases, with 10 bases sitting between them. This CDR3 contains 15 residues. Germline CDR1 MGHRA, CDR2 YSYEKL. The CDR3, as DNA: TGCGCCAGCAGCCAAGATCGTTACAGGAACTATGGCTACACCTTC. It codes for CASSQDRYRNYGYTF.

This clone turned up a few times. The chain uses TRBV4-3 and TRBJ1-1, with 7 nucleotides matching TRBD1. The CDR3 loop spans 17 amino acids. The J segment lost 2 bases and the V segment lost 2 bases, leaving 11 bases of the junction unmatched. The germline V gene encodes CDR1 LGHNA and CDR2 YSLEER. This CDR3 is CASSQSPPGQANTEAFF. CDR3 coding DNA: TGCGCCAGCAGCCAATCCCCTCCTGGACAGGCCAACACTGAAGCTTTCTTT.

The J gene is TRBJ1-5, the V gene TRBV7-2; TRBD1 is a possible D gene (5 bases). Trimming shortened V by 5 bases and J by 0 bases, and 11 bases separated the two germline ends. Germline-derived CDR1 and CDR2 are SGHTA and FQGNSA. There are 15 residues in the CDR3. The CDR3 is CASSLGHYSNQPQHF. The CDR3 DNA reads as TGTGCCAGCAGCCTAGGACATTATAGCAATCAGCCCCAGCATTTT.

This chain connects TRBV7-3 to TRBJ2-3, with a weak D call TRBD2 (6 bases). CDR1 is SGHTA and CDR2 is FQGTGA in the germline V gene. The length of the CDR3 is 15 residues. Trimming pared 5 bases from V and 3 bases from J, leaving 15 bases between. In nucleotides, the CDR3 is TGTGCCAGCAGCCCTTCTGGGACTGAGACAGATACGCAGTATTTT. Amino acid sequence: CASSPSGTETDTQYF.

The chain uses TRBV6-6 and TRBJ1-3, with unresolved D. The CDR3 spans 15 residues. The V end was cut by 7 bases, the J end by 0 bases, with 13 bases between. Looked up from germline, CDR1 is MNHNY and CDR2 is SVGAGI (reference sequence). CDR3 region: CASKGEGSSGNTIYF. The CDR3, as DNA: TGTGCCAGCAAGGGAGAGGGAAGCTCTGGAAACACCATATATTTT.

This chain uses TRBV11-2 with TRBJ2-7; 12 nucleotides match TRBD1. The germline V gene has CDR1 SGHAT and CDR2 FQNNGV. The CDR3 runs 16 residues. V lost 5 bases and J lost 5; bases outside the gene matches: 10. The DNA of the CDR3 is TGTGCCAGCAGCCGACCTCCGGGACAGGGGGCGAACGAGCAGTACTTC. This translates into CASSRPPGQGANEQYF.

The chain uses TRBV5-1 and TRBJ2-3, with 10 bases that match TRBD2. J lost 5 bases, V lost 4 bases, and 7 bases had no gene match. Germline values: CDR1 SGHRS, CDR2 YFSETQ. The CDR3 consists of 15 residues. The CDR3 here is CASSRAGGPGDTQYF. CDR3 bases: TGCGCCAGCAGCCGAGCGGGGGGGCCGGGAGATACGCAGTATTTT.

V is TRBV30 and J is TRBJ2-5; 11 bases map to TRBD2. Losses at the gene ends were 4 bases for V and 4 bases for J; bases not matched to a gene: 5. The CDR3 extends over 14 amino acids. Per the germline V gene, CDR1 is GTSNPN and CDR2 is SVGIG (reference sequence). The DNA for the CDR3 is TGTGCCTGGACTAGCGGGAGGTTAAGAGAGACCCAGTACTTC. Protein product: CAWTSGRLRETQYF.

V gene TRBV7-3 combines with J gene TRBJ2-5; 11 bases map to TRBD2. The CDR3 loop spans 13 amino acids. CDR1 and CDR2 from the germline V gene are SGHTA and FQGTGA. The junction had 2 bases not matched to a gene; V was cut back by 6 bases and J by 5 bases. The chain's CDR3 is CASRPSGGETQYF. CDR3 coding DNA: TGTGCCAGCAGACCTAGCGGGGGGGAGACCCAGTACTTC. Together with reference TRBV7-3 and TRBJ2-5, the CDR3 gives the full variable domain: GAGVSQTPSNKVTEKGKYVELRCDPISGHTALYWYRQSLGQGPEFLIYFQGTGAADDSGLPNDRFFAVRPEGSVSTLKIQRTERGDSAVYLCASRPSGGETQYFGPGTRLLVL.

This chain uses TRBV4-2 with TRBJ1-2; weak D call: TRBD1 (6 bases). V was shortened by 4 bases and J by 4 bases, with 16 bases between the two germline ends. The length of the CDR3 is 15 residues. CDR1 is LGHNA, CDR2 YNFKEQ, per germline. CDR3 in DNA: TGTGCCAGCAGCCCCGTAACAGGGACATTCTATGGCTACACCTTC. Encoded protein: CASSPVTGTFYGYTF.

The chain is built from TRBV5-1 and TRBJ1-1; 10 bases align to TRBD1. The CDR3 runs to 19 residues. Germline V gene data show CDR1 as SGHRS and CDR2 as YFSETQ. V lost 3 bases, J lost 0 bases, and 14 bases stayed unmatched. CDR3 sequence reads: CASSSTPSGQGRMNTEAFF. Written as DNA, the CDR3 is TGCGCCAGCAGCTCCACTCCCTCGGGACAGGGGAGGATGAACACTGAAGCTTTCTTT.

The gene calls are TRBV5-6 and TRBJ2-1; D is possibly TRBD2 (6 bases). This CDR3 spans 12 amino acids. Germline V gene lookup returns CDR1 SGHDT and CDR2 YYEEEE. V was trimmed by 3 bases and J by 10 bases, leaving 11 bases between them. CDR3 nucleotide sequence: TGTGCCAGCAGCTGGGGGGTGGGGGAGCAGTTCTTC. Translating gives CASSWGVGEQFF.

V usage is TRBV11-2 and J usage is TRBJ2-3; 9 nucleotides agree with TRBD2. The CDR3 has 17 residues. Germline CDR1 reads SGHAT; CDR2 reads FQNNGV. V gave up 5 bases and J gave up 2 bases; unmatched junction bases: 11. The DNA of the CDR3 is TGTGCCAGCAGCCCCCTTCGACTAGCGGATTTCACAGATACGCAGTATTTT. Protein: CASSPLRLADFTDTQYF.

The CDR3 here is CAWSPTGGYTF. The CDR3 DNA reads TGTGCCTGGAGTCCGACAGGCGGCTACACCTTC. This rearrangement joins TRBV30 to TRBJ1-2; D is perhaps TRBD1 (6 bases). V lost 2 bases, J lost 8 bases, and 9 bases lay in between. Per germline, CDR1 GTSNPN and CDR2 SVGIG (reference sequence). The CDR3 has 11 residues.

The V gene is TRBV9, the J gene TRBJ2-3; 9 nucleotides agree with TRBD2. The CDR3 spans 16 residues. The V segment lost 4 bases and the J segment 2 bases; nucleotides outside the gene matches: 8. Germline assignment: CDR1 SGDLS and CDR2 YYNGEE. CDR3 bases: TGTGCCAGCAGCCAATACGCGGGAGGGACCACAGATACGCAGTATTTT. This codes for CASSQYAGGTTDTQYF.

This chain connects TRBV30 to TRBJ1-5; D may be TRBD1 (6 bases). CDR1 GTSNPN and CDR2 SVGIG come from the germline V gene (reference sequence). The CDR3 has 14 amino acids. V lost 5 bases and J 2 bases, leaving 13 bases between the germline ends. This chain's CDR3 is CAWATGNGNQPQHF. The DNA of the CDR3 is TGTGCCTGGGCAACAGGGAACGGCAATCAGCCCCAGCATTTT.

CDR3 sequence reads: CASSLGGLAYNSPLHF. CDR3 nucleotide sequence: TGTGCCAGCAGTTTGGGGGGGCTCGCCTATAATTCACCCCTCCACTTT. This chain uses TRBV28 with TRBJ1-6, with D perhaps matching TRBD1 (6 bases). Germline-derived CDR1 and CDR2 are MDHEN and SYDVKM. The CDR3 runs to 16 residues. V gave up 3 bases and J gave up 2 bases, with 11 bases separating them.

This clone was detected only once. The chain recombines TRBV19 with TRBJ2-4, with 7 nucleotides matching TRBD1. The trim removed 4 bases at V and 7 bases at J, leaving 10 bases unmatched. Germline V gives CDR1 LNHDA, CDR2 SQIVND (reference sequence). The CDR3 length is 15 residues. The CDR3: CASSTTGTAFNIQYF. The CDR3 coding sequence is TGTGCCAGTAGTACTACCGGGACAGCATTTAACATTCAGTACTTC.

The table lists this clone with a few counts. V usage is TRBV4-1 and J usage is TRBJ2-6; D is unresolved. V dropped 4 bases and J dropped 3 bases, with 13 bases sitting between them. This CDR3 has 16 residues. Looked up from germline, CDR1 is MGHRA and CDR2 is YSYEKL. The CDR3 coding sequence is TGCGCCAGCAGCCCTTCACCAGGTGGTGGGGCCAACGTCCTGACTTTC. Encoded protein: CASSPSPGGGANVLTF.

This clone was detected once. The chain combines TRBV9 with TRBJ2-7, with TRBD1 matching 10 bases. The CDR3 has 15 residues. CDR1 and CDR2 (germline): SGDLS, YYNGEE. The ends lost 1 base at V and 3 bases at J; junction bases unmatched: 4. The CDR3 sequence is CASSVTDRGHYEQYF. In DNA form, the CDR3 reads TGTGCCAGCAGCGTAACTGACAGGGGGCACTACGAGCAGTACTTC. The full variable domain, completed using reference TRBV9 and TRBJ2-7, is DSGVTQTPKHLITATGQRVTLRCSPRSGDLSVYWYQQSLDQGLQFLIQYYNGEERAKGNILERFSAQQFPDLHSELNLSSLELGDSALYFCASSVTDRGHYEQYFGPGTRLTVT.